These T cell receptor beta chains were read from a single sample in a study of blood T cells in healthy people across ages. TCRdb passed the 5' RACE reads through MiXCR, listing each CDR3 protein once. The sample records 1.5 million to 2 million distinct CDR3 sequences, roughly 52% being singletons. Material: blood. Receptors were obtained from a woman aged 40 to 50 in good health. The CDR3 runs from the conserved cysteine through the conserved F or W. Each record gives: CDR3 DNA, CDR3 protein, clone size, D gene, J gene, V gene. D genes are given only for firm matches. Where a row states a size, it is once, few, many or the class of an expanded clone; other rows omit it.

CDR3 DNA: TGTGCCAGCTCACCTGAGAGGGATACGCAGTATTTT
CDR3 protein: CASSPERDTQYF
clone size: .
D gene: .
J gene: TRBJ2-3
V gene: TRBV18

CDR3 DNA: TGCAGTTGCGAGAGACAGGGCACAGATACGCAGTATTTT
CDR3 protein: CSCERQGTDTQYF
clone size: .
D gene: .
J gene: TRBJ2-3
V gene: TRBV20-1

CDR3 DNA: TGTGCCAGCAGCCATGAAACCGGGACAATTTACTCCTACGAGCAGTACTTC
CDR3 protein: CASSHETGTIYSYEQYF
clone size: few
D gene: .
J gene: TRBJ2-7
V gene: TRBV14

CDR3 DNA: TGCGCCAGCGATCCAAGGGGTCCAGAGACCCAGTACTTC
CDR3 protein: CASDPRGPETQYF
clone size: .
D gene: .
J gene: TRBJ2-5
V gene: TRBV5-1

CDR3 DNA: TGTGCCAGCAGGCAAGGACTCGAGGCGTACTTC
CDR3 protein: CASRQGLEAYF
clone size: few
D gene: .
J gene: TRBJ2-5
V gene: TRBV6-5

CDR3 DNA: TGCAGTGCTAACCCACAGAACACAAGAAACTATGGCTACACCTTC
CDR3 protein: CSANPQNTRNYGYTF
clone size: .
D gene: .
J gene: TRBJ1-2
V gene: TRBV20-1

CDR3 DNA: TGCGCCAGCAGCCACCGGGACAGGGGATCAACTGAAGCTTTCTTT
CDR3 protein: CASSHRDRGSTEAFF
clone size: .
D gene: TRBD1
J gene: TRBJ1-1
V gene: TRBV5-1

CDR3 DNA: TGTGCCAGCCGATCGGCAGGGGATAACTATGGCTACACCTTC
CDR3 protein: CASRSAGDNYGYTF
clone size: .
D gene: .
J gene: TRBJ1-2
V gene: TRBV27

CDR3 DNA: TGTGCTAGTGGCAGGGGGCAAGATGAGCAGTTCTTC
CDR3 protein: CASGRGQDEQFF
clone size: .
D gene: TRBD1
J gene: TRBJ2-1
V gene: TRBV12-5

CDR3 DNA: TGTGCCAGCAGCGTTGGAGGTGGTACGGGCATTCAGTACTTC
CDR3 protein: CASSVGGGTGIQYF
clone size: few
D gene: .
J gene: TRBJ2-4
V gene: TRBV9

CDR3 DNA: TGCGCCAGCAGCCAAGCGGGACAGGGGGCGAGTGGGGCCAACGTCCTGACTTTC
CDR3 protein: CASSQAGQGASGANVLTF
clone size: .
D gene: TRBD1
J gene: TRBJ2-6
V gene: TRBV4-3

CDR3 DNA: TGCAGTGCTAGAATTTGGCGGCCAGGTAATATTCGCTACGAGCAGTACTTC
CDR3 protein: CSARIWRPGNIRYEQYF
clone size: .
D gene: .
J gene: TRBJ2-7
V gene: TRBV20-1

CDR3 DNA: TGCGCCAGCAGCTTGGTCGGACAGTGGAGCTTGGACGAGCAGTACTTC
CDR3 protein: CASSLVGQWSLDEQYF
clone size: .
D gene: .
J gene: TRBJ2-7
V gene: TRBV5-1

CDR3 DNA: TGTGCCAGCAGTTACTCGGTCTTGAGGGGCCAGGACACTGAAGCTTTCTTT
CDR3 protein: CASSYSVLRGQDTEAFF
clone size: once
D gene: .
J gene: TRBJ1-1
V gene: TRBV6-6

CDR3 DNA: TGTGCCAGCAAGAAAGGGGGCGCTGGGGGCGAGCAGTACTTC
CDR3 protein: CASKKGGAGGEQYF
clone size: .
D gene: TRBD1
J gene: TRBJ2-7
V gene: TRBV28

CDR3 DNA: TGTACCAGCAGCCTACAGGGCCCCGTTGGTACAGATACGCAGTATTTT
CDR3 protein: CTSSLQGPVGTDTQYF
clone size: .
D gene: .
J gene: TRBJ2-3
V gene: TRBV7-2

CDR3 DNA: TGTGCCAGCAGCTTAGGTGGGAGGGGCGTGGGGCCGGGGTCTTCTCGCAATCAGCCCCAGCATTTT
CDR3 protein: CASSLGGRGVGPGSSRNQPQHF
clone size: .
D gene: .
J gene: TRBJ1-5
V gene: TRBV11-1

CDR3 DNA: TGTGCCAGCAGTGTCCAGGGGGAAGGCTACGAGCAGTACTTC
CDR3 protein: CASSVQGEGYEQYF
clone size: few
D gene: TRBD1
J gene: TRBJ2-7
V gene: TRBV6-1

CDR3 DNA: TGTGCCAGCAGTTACTCCCCGCTAGCGGGGGGCAAAAATTCATACGAGCAGTACTTC
CDR3 protein: CASSYSPLAGGKNSYEQYF
clone size: .
D gene: TRBD2
J gene: TRBJ2-7
V gene: TRBV6-5

CDR3 DNA: TGTGCCACCAGTGATCGGACAGGACAAGAGACCCAGTTCTTC
CDR3 protein: CATSDRTGQETQFF
clone size: .
D gene: TRBD1
J gene: TRBJ2-1
V gene: TRBV24-1

CDR3 DNA: TGTGCCAGCGGTTTGGGGGGCTACGAGCAGTACTTC
CDR3 protein: CASGLGGYEQYF
clone size: .
D gene: .
J gene: TRBJ2-7
V gene: TRBV4-2

CDR3 DNA: TGTGCCAGCAGTTTAGTCCGTGGAGGGCAAGAGACCCAGTACTTC
CDR3 protein: CASSLVRGGQETQYF
clone size: many
D gene: .
J gene: TRBJ2-5
V gene: TRBV12-3/TRBV12-4

CDR3 DNA: TGTGCCAGCAGTTCCACAGACAGGGTGGGAGAGCAGTACTTC
CDR3 protein: CASSSTDRVGEQYF
clone size: .
D gene: TRBD1
J gene: TRBJ2-7
V gene: TRBV12-3/TRBV12-4

CDR3 DNA: TGTGCCAGCAGCGGGTACGGAGTTTCCTACGAGCAGTACTTC
CDR3 protein: CASSGYGVSYEQYF
clone size: .
D gene: .
J gene: TRBJ2-7
V gene: TRBV3-1

CDR3 DNA: TGCGCCAGCAGTGGTAATTGGGACAGGGATCCCCTCGAGCAGTACTTC
CDR3 protein: CASSGNWDRDPLEQYF
clone size: .
D gene: TRBD1
J gene: TRBJ2-7
V gene: TRBV10-1

CDR3 DNA: TGTGCCAGCAGCACCCGGACAGGTCTGGGATATGGCTACACCTTC
CDR3 protein: CASSTRTGLGYGYTF
clone size: .
D gene: TRBD1
J gene: TRBJ1-2
V gene: TRBV7-2

CDR3 DNA: TGTGCCACCAGTGACCGAAAGACAGGGGGAGAGACCCAGTACTTC
CDR3 protein: CATSDRKTGGETQYF
clone size: .
D gene: TRBD1
J gene: TRBJ2-5
V gene: TRBV24-1

CDR3 DNA: TGCGCCAGCAGTCCTCAGTCTAGCGTCCCAGATACGCAGTATTTT
CDR3 protein: CASSPQSSVPDTQYF
clone size: few
D gene: .
J gene: TRBJ2-3
V gene: TRBV5-1

CDR3 DNA: TGCAGCGTTGTACCCCAAGGTGGGGAGACCCAGTACTTC
CDR3 protein: CSVVPQGGETQYF
clone size: .
D gene: .
J gene: TRBJ2-5
V gene: TRBV29-1

CDR3 DNA: TGCGCCAGCAGGCATAGCGGGGAGATCGAGACCCAGTACTTC
CDR3 protein: CASRHSGEIETQYF
clone size: few
D gene: TRBD2
J gene: TRBJ2-5
V gene: TRBV5-1

CDR3 DNA: TGTGCCAGCAGTTCGGCTAGCGGGGACCCCACAGATACGCAGTATTTT
CDR3 protein: CASSSASGDPTDTQYF
clone size: .
D gene: TRBD2
J gene: TRBJ2-3
V gene: TRBV27

CDR3 DNA: TGTGCCAGCAGCGGACAGGGCTTGGGCTATGGCTACACCTTC
CDR3 protein: CASSGQGLGYGYTF
clone size: .
D gene: TRBD1
J gene: TRBJ1-2
V gene: TRBV2

CDR3 DNA: TGTGCCAGCAGCATTGGGCCAGGAAGTAGGGAGACCCAGTACTTC
CDR3 protein: CASSIGPGSRETQYF
clone size: few
D gene: .
J gene: TRBJ2-5
V gene: TRBV5-6

CDR3 DNA: TGTGCCAGCAGTTTATTCAGCCCCCCCGGGACAGCGGTCATTCCTCCTTACGAGCAGTACTTC
CDR3 protein: CASSLFSPPGTAVIPPYEQYF
clone size: few
D gene: TRBD1
J gene: TRBJ2-7
V gene: TRBV28

CDR3 DNA: TGTGCCAGCAACCAGCGGGGGCCGAACAATGAGCAGTTCTTC
CDR3 protein: CASNQRGPNNEQFF
clone size: once
D gene: TRBD2
J gene: TRBJ2-1
V gene: TRBV14

CDR3 DNA: TGCAGTGCTCAGACAGGGGGGCGAGGCTACACCTTC
CDR3 protein: CSAQTGGRGYTF
clone size: .
D gene: TRBD1
J gene: TRBJ1-2
V gene: TRBV20-1

CDR3 DNA: TGTGCCAGCAAAAGATTTAGCGGGGGAATGGACATTCAGTACTTC
CDR3 protein: CASKRFSGGMDIQYF
clone size: few
D gene: TRBD2
J gene: TRBJ2-4
V gene: TRBV6-2/TRBV6-3

CDR3 DNA: TGTGCCAGCAGCGTCGGTTCCCTAGCGGGGAGCACAGATACGCAGTATTTT
CDR3 protein: CASSVGSLAGSTDTQYF
clone size: .
D gene: TRBD2
J gene: TRBJ2-3
V gene: TRBV9

CDR3 DNA: TGTGCCAGCAGCCCAGGGACTAGCGGGGGGGCTGAGACCCAGTACTTC
CDR3 protein: CASSPGTSGGAETQYF
clone size: .
D gene: TRBD2
J gene: TRBJ2-5
V gene: TRBV3-1

CDR3 DNA: TGTGCCAGCTCACCAGACAGTTACACAGATACGCAGTATTTT
CDR3 protein: CASSPDSYTDTQYF
clone size: many
D gene: .
J gene: TRBJ2-3
V gene: TRBV18

CDR3 DNA: TGTGCCAGCAGCTTAGCGAACATCGAGACCCAGTACTTC
CDR3 protein: CASSLANIETQYF
clone size: .
D gene: .
J gene: TRBJ2-5
V gene: TRBV7-9

CDR3 DNA: TGTGCCAGCAGCGTAGATGGGTCCTATAATTCACCCCTCCACTTT
CDR3 protein: CASSVDGSYNSPLHF
clone size: once
D gene: .
J gene: TRBJ1-6
V gene: TRBV9

CDR3 DNA: TGTGCCAGCAATCTAGGAAGGTCCGGCGGACTAGCGGCGCAGTACTTC
CDR3 protein: CASNLGRSGGLAAQYF
clone size: .
D gene: TRBD2
J gene: TRBJ2-7
V gene: TRBV7-9

CDR3 DNA: TGCAGCGGGGGGGGGCAGCTTAATGAAAAACTGTTTTTT
CDR3 protein: CSGGGQLNEKLFF
clone size: few
D gene: .
J gene: TRBJ1-4
V gene: TRBV29-1

CDR3 DNA: TGTGCCAGCAGTTTAGTCGGCCAGGCTTGGGGGATTGGTGAAAAACTGTTTTTT
CDR3 protein: CASSLVGQAWGIGEKLFF
clone size: .
D gene: .
J gene: TRBJ1-4
V gene: TRBV12-3/TRBV12-4